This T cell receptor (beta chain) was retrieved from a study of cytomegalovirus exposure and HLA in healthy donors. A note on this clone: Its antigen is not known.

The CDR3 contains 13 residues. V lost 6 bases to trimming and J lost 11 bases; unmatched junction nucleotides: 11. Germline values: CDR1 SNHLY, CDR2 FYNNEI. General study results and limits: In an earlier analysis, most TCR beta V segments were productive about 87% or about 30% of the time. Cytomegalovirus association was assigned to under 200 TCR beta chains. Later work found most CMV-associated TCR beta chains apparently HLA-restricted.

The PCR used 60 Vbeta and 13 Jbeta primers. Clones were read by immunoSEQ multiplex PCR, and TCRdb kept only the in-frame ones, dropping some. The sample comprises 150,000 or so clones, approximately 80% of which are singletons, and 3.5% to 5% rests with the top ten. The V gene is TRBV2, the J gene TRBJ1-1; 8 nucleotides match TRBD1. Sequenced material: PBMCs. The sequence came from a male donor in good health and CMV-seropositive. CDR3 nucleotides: TGTGCCAGCAGGTTCGCAGGGGGCCTGCACGCTTTCTTT. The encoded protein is CASRFAGGLHAFF.